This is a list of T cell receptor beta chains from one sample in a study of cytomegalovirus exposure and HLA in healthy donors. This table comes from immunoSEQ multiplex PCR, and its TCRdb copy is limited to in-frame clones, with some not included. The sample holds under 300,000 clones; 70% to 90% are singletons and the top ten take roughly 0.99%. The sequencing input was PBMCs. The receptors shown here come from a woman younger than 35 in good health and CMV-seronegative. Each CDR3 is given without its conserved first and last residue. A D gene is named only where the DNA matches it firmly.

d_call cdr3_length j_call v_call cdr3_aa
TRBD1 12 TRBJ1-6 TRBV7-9 ASSADRGNSPLH
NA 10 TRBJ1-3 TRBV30 AWSVLANTIY
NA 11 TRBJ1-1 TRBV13 ASSLRQGTEAF
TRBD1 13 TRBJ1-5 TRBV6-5 ASGTGEYSNQPQH
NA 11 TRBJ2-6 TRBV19 ASSSEELDPLT
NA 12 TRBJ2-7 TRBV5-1 ASSPQGGVYEQY
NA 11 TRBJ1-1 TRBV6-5 ASSSPPGPGAF
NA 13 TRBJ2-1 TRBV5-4 ASSLLDYSYNEQF
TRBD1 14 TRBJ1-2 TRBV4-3 ASSQDWSDRLYGYT
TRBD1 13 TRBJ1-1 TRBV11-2 ASSLAQGAGTEAF
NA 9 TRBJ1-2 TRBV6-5 ASSRGEGYT
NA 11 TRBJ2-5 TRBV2 ASRVNSAETQY
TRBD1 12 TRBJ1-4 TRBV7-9 ATTIDREVEKLF
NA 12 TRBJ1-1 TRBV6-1 ASSEAGRATEAF
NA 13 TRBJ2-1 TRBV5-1 ASSLGAPTYNEQF
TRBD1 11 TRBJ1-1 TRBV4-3 ASSQEQGAGAF
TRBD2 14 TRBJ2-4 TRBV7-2 ASSLGSSGGAYIQY
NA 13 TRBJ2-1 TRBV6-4 ASSDRGSSYNEQF
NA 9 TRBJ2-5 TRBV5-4 ASQQGETQY
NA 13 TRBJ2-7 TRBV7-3 ASSLTDEGTQFQY
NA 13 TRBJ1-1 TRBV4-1 ASSHNRETNTEAF
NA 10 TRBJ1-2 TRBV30 AWAGLNYGYT
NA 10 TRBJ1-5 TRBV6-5 ASSRHNQPQH
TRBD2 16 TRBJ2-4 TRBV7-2 ASSLVLASGATKNIQY
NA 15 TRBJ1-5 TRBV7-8 ASSLKNRLDSNQPQH
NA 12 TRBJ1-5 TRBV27 ASSFIGGNQPQH
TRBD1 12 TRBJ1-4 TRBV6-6 ASSLQGANEKLF
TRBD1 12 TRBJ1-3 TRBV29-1 SASGQSSGNTIY
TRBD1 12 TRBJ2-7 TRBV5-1 ASSFGTGTYEQY